This T cell receptor beta chain is drawn from a study of T cells in Graves' hyperthyroidism and ophthalmopathy. This clonotype occurred many times. The antigen remains unidentified. Losses at the gene ends were 8 bases for V and 5 bases for J; bases not matched to a gene: 5. The length of the CDR3 is 13 residues. From germline, CDR1 is KGHDR and CDR2 SFDVKD. TCR beta CDR3 regions were amplified from RNA transcripts. HTBI primers were employed in a first-round RT-PCR of the TCR CDR3. TCRdb passed the multiplex PCR reads through MiXCR, listing each CDR3 protein once. The top ten clones hold over 6% of a sample with 500,000 to 750,000 distinct CDR3 sequences, 14% of them seen once. The study, taken as a whole, reports: A median about 7 months before onset, the model predicted ophthalmopathy. Stable hyperthyroidism was separated from ophthalmopathy by a model based on 13 V-J features.

Reasons for excluding patients were uncontrolled infection, other autoimmune disease, pregnancy or lactation. Input material: blood. V usage is TRBV24-1 and J usage is TRBJ2-1; 7 bases map to TRBD2. The clonotype was recovered from a young woman with Graves' ophthalmopathy. The CDR3 region is CATMGEGNNEQFF. CDR3 bases: TGTGCCACCATGGGGGAGGGGAACAATGAGCAGTTCTTC.